The clone carrying this T cell receptor (beta chain) was seen ten or more times. Its specificity is unknown. This entry comes from a study of prognosis after radiotherapy for stage I lung cancer. Study-level background: SBRT spanned 3 to 5 fractions, reaching a biologically effective dose of at least 100 Gy. Findings and limits, study-wide: Reportedly, metastasis status was linked to differences in TRBV and TRBJ usage frequencies.

This CDR3 spans 16 amino acids. Germline CDR1 reads SGHNT; CDR2 reads YENEEA. V was clipped by 0 bases and J by 3 bases; unmatched bases: 6. TCR beta CDR3 was amplified from genomic DNA by two-round multiplex PCR. Primers (each specific to one TRBV or TRBJ gene) were used in first-round PCR. TCRdb analysed the multiplex PCR reads with MiXCR anew, one entry per CDR3 protein. Of around 30,000 distinct CDR3 sequences listed, under 40% are singletons. Every member of the patient group was node-negative on CT and PET/CT (none had prior chemotherapy, radiotherapy or other malignancies). The sequencing used PBMCs, collected before or after stereotactic body radiation therapy (not recorded which). This sequence originates from a donor over 45 with non-small cell lung cancer. The chain recombines TRBV11-3 with TRBJ2-3; TRBD2 aligns across 7 bases. The CDR3 loop is CASSLDPAGPTDTQYF. The CDR3 DNA reads TGTGCCAGCAGCTTAGACCCAGCGGGACCGACAGATACGCAGTATTTT.